The text below deals with one T cell receptor (beta chain). These data belong to a study of blood T cell repertoires in COVID-19. All enrollees were roughly 18 to 89 years old and from fewer than 25 US areas. Donors of Cohort 3 who recovered were those that had two negative PCRs, clearance, or symptom resolution. Authors' methods: Nucleated cell number was recorded as an estimate derived from reference gene primer amplification. TCRdb's copy holds only in-frame clones and misses some; the assay was immunoSEQ multiplex PCR. D and trimming come from the DNA, and the V and J calls and clone size come from that table. The data show a few hundred thousand clones, 80% to 90% seen once. Sequencing used PBMCs or T cells enriched from blood (not recorded which). The sequence came from a man between 25 and 39 years old who had recovered from COVID-19.

CDR3 DNA sequence: TGTGCCAGCAGCAGCTACTCCGGGACAGGGAATTACAATGAGCAGTTCTTC. It yields the protein CASSSYSGTGNYNEQFF. V is TRBV11-2 and J is TRBJ2-1; 9 bases fit TRBD1. Germline V gives CDR1 SGHAT, CDR2 FQNNGV. The J segment lost 4 bases and the V segment lost 5 bases, leaving 12 bases of the junction unmatched. The CDR3 consists of 17 residues. The full variable domain, with the rest looked up from reference TRBV11-2 and TRBJ2-1, is EAGVAQSPRYKIIEKRQSVAFWCNPISGHATLYWYQQILGQGPKLLIQFQNNGVVDDSQLPKDRFSAERLKGVDSTLKIQPAKLEDSAVYLCASSSYSGTGNYNEQFFGPGTRLTVL.